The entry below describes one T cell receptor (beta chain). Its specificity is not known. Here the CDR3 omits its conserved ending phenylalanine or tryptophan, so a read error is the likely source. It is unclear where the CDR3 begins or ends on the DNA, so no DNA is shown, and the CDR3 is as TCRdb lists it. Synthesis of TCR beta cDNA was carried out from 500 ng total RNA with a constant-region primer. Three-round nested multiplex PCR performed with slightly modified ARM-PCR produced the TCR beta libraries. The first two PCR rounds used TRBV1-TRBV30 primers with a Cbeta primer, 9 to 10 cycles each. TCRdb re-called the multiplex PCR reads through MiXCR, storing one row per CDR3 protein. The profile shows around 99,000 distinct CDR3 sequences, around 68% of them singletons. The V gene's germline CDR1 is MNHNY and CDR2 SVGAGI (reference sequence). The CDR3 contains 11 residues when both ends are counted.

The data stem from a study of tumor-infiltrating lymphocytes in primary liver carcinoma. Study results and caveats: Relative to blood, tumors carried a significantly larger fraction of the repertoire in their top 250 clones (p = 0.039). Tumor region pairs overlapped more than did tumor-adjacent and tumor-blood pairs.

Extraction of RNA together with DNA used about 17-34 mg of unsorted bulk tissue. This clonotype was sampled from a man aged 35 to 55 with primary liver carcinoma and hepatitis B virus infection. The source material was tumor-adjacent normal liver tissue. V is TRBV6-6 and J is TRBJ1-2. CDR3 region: CASSYSSELTL.